These 5 T cell receptor beta chains share one sample of origin, sequenced in a study of T cells in Graves' hyperthyroidism and ophthalmopathy. From RNA transcripts, TCR beta CDR3 regions were amplified. Initially, a first-round RT-PCR of the TCR CDR3 employed the HTBI primer set. Each CDR3 protein is one row after TCRdb ran MiXCR on the multiplex PCR reads. The sample yields around 250,000 distinct CDR3 sequences, over 20% seen once. The sequencing sample was made of blood. Source of these receptors: a woman aged 40 to 50 with Graves' ophthalmopathy.

The rearrangement joins TRBV6-1 to TRBJ1-2, with D perhaps matching TRBD1 (6 bases). CDR1 MNHNS and CDR2 SASEGT come from the germline V gene. This CDR3 region has 15 residues. V lost 7 bases, J lost 5 bases, and 20 bases lay in between. CDR3: CASTYTTQGQYGYTF. For the CDR3, the DNA is TGTGCCAGCACCTATACGACCCAGGGACAATATGGCTACACCTTC.

Of note for this clonotype: Being one base from a much bigger clone, this may be a read error. Likely a read error: the CDR3 ends without its conserved phenylalanine or tryptophan. V and J are TRBV11-1 and TRBJ1-2; TRBD1 aligns across 7 bases. The CDR3 loop spans 14 amino acids. Germline V CDR1 and CDR2: SGHAT, FQDESV (reference sequence). With 1 base clipped from V and 4 bases from J, the junction kept 3 bases outside the gene matches. The CDR3 DNA reads as TGTGCCAGCAGCTTAGGGGACAGCCCCTATGGCTACACCTTA. Its protein product is CASSLGDSPYGYTL.

This clonotype was seen at least ten times. The rearrangement uses TRBV19 and TRBJ2-5; 11 bases match TRBD2. Trimming took 3 bases from V and 4 from J; bases not matched to a gene: 13. Germline V gene lookup returns CDR1 LNHDA and CDR2 SQIVND (reference sequence). The CDR3 totals 18 residues. The CDR3, as DNA: TGTGCCAGTAGTATCAATGCACTAGCGGGAGCTGGTGGAGAGACCCAGTACTTC. This sequence encodes CASSINALAGAGGETQYF. The full variable domain, completed using reference TRBV19 and TRBJ2-5, is DGGITQSPKYLFRKEGQNVTLSCEQNLNHDAMYWYRQDPGQGLRLIYYSQIVNDFQKGDIAEGYSVSREKKESFPLTVTSAQKNPTAFYLCASSINALAGAGGETQYFGPGTRLLVL.

There are many counts of this clonotype. The chain is built from TRBV27 and TRBJ1-5, with D unresolved. In germline, CDR1 is MNHEY, CDR2 SMNVEV (reference sequence). The CDR3 totals 16 residues. V lost 2 bases to trimming and J lost 2 bases, with 13 bases between them. CDR3 in DNA: TGTGCCAGCAGTTTAAATTATGGCGGTGGCAATCAGCCCCAGCATTTT. Translating it yields CASSLNYGGGNQPQHF.

This clonotype was recorded many times. The V gene is TRBV27, the J gene TRBJ2-5, with 8 nucleotides matching TRBD1. The CDR3 loop spans 13 amino acids. Germline lookup yields CDR1 MNHEY and CDR2 SMNVEV (reference sequence). The V segment lost 2 bases and the J segment 6 bases; nucleotides outside the gene matches: 2. The CDR3 DNA follows: TGTGCCAGCAGTTTACGACAGGGGCAGACCCAGTACTTC. Translated, it gives CASSLRQGQTQYF.